Sequencing of this T cell receptor beta chain was carried out in a study of identical twins. This clonotype was counted between two and nine times. J gave up 0 bases and V 5 bases, and 2 bases lay outside the gene matches. The CDR3 totals 15 residues. Germline CDR1 KGHDR, CDR2 SFDVKD. MiXCR, run by TCRdb on the 5' RACE reads, gives a single entry per CDR3 protein. The sample holds about 500,000 distinct CDR3 sequences, more than 13% seen once. The sample also formed part of further work on yellow fever vaccine responses in identical twins.

Specimen: CD4+ T cells sorted from blood. This rearrangement joins TRBV24-1 to TRBJ2-1; 8 bases fit TRBD2. The TCR was taken from a woman aged 18-30 years in good health. The CDR3 here is CATSGGRLSYNEQFF. The CDR3 DNA follows: TGTGCCACCAGTGGCGGGAGGCTCTCCTACAATGAGCAGTTCTTC.